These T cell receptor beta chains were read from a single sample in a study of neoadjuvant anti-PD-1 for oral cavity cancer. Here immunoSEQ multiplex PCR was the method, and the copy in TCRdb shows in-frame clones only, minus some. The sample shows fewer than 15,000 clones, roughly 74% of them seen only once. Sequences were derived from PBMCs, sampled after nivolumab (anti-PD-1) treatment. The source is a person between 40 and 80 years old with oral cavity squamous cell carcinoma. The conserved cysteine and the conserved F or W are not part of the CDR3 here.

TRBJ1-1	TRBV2	ATTGARNTEAF
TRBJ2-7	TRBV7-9	ASSLVTQGSGEQY
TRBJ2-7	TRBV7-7	ASSQGTAAYEQY
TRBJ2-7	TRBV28	ASSLSRGYEQY
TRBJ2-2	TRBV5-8	ASSFQGTGELF
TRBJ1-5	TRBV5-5	ASSLWGDDQPQH
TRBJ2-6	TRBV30	AWSEVHNSGANVLT
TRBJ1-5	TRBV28	ASRSVLSNQPQH
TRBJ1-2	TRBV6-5	ASSYSRTGGNYGYT
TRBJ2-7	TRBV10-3	ATGRTSSLYEQY
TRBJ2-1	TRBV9	ASSVKAEPNEQF
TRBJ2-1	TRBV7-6	ASSLRDASYNEQF
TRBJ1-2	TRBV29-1	SVAAGGNHGYT
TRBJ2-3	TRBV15	ATSRDAGTLGTDTQY
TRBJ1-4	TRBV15	ATSSRTGPNEKLF
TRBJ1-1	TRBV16	ASSQGGNTEAF
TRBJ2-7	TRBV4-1	ASSQEGQGRYEQY
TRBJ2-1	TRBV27	ASSRPDSHNEQF
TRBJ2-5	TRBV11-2	ASSPPTRETQY
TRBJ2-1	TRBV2	ASSEGGLQVLTEQF
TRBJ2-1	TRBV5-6	ASSLRYEQF
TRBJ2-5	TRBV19	ASTPGTGGETQY
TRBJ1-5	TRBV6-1	ASSEARGTSPFGNQPQH
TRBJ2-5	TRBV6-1	ASSPRGAQETQY
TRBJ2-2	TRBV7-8	ASSLAGMNTGELF
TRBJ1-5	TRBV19	ASKEGAEGNQPQH
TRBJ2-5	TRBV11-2	ASSKQVETQY
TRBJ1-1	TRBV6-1	ASRATMNTEAF
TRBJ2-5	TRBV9	ASSVVAGEGTQY
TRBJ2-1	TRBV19	ASSGYSGRSNEQF
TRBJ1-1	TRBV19	ASRSVGQGNTEAF
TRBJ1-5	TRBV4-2	ASSHGPQGQGGNQPQH
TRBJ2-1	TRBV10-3	AINGGVPYNEQF
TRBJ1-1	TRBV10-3	AISEGQANTEAF
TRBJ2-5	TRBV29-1	SVERTSEETQY
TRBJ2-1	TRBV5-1	ASSLGDVVSYNEQF
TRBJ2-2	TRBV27	ASRPGQRAGELF
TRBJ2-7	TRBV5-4	ASSLGTSDSYEQY
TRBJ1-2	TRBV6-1	ASSEALGTYGYT
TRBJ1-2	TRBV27	ASVRPGGGGYT
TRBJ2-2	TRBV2	ASSEEQNTGELF
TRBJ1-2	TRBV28	ASSSADRGREGYT
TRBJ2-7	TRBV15	ATSGGTSDSDEQY
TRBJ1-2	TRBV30	ACSDSNYGYT
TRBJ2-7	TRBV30	AWSPGTRTYEQY
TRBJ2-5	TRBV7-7	ASTLMAGLQETQY
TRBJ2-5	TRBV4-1	ASSHAQLAGGRETQY
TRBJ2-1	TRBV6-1	ASSDPGVVILRQF
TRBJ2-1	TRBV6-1	ASSENFFGLAGGGDEQF